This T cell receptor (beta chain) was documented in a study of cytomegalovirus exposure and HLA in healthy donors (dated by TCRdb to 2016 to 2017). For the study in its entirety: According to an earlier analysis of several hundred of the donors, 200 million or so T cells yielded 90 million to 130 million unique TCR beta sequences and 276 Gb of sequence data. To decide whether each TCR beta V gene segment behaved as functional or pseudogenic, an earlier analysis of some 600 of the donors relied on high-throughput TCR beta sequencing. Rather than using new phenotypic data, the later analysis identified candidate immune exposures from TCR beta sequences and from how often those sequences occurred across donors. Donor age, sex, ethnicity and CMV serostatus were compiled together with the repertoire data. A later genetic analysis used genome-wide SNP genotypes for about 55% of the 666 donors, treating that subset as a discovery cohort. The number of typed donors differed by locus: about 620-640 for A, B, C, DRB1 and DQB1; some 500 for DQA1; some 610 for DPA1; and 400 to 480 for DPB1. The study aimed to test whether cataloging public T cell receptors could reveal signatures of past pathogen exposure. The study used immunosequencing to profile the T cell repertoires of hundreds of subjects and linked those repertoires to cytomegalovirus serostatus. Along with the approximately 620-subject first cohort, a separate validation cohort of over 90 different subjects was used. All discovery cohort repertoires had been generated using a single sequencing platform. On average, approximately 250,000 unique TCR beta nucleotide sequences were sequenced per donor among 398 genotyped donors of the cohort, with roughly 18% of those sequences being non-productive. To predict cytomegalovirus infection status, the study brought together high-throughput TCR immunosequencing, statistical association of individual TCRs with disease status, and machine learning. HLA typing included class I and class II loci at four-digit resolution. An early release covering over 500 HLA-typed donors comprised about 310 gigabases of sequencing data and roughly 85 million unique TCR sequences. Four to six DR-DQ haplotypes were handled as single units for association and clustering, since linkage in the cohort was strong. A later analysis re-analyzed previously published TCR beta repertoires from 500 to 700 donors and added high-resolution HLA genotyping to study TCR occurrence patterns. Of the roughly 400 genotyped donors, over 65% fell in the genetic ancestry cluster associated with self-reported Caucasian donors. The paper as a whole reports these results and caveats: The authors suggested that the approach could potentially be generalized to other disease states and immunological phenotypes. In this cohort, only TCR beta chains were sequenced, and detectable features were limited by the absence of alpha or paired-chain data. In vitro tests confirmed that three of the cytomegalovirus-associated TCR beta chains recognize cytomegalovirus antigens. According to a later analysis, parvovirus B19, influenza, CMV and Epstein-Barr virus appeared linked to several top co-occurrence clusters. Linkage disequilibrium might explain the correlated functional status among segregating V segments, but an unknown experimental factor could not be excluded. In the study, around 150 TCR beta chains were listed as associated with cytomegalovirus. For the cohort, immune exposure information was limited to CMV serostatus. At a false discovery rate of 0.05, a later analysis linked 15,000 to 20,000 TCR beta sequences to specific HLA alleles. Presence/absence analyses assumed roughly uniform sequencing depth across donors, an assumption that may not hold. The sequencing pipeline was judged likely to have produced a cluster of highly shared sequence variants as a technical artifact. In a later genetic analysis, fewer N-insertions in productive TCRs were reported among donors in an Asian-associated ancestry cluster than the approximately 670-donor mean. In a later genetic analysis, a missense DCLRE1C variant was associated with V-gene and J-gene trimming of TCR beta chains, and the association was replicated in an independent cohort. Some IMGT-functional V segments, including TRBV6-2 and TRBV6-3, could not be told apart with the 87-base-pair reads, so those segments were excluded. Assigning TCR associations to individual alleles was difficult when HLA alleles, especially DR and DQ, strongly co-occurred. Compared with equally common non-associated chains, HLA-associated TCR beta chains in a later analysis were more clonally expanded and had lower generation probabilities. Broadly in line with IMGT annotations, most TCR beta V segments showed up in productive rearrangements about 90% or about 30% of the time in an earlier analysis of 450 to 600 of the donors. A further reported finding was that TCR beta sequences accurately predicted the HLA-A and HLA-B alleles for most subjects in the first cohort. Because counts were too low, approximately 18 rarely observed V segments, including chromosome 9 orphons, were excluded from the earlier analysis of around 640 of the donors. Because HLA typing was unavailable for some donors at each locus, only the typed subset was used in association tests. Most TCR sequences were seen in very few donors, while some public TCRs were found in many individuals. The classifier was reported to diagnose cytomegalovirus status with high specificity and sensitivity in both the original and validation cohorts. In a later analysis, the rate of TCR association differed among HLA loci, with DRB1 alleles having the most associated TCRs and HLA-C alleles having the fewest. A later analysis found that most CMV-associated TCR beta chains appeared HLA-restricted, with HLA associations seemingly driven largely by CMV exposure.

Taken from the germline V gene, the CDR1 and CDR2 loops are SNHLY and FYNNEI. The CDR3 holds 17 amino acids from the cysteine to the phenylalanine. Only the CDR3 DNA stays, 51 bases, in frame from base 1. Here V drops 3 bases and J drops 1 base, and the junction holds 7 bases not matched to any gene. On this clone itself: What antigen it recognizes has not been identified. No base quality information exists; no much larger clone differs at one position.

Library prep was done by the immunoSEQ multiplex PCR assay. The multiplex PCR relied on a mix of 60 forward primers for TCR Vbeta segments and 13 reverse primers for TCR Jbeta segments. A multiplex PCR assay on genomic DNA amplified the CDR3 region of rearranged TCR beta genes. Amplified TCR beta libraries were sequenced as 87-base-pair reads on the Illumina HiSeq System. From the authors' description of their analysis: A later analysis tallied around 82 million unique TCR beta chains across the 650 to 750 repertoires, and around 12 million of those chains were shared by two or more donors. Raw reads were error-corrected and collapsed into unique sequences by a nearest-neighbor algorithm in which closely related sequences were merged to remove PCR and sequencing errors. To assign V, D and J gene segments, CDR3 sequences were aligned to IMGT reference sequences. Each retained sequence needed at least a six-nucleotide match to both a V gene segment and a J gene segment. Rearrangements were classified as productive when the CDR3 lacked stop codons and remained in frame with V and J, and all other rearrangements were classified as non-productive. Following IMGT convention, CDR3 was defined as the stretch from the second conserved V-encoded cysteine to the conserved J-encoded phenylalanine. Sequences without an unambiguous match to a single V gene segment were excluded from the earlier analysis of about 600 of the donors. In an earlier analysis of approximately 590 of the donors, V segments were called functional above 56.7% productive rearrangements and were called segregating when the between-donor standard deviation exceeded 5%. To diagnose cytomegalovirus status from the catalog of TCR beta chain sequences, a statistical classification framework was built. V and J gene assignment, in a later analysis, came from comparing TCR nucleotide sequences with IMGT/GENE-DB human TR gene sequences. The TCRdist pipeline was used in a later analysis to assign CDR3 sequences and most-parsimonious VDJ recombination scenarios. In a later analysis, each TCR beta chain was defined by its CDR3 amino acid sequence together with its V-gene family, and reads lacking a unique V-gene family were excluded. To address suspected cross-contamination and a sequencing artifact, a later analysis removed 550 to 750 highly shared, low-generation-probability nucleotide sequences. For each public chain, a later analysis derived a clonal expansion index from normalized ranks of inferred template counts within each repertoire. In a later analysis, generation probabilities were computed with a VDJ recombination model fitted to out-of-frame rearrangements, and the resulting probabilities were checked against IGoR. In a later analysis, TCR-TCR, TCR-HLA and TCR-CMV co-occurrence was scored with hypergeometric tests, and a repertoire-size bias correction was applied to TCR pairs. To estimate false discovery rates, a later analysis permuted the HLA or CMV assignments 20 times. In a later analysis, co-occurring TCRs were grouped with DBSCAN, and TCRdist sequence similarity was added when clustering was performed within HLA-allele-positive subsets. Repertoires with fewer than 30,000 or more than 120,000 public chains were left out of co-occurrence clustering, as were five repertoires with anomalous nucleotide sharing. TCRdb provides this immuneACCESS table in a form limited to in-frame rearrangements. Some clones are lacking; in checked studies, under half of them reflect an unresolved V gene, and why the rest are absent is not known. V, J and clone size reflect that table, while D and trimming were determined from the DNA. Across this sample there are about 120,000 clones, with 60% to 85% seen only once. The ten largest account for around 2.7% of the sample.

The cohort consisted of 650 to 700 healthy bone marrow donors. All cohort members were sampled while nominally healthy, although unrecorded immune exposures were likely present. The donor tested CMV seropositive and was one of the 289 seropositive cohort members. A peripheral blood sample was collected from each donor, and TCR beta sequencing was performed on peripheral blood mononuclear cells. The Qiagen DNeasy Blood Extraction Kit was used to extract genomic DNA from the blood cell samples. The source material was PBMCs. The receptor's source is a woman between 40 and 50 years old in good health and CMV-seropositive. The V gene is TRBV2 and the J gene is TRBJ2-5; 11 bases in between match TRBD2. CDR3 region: CASSDASGGFIQETQYF. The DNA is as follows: TGTGCCAGCAGTGATGCTAGCGGGGGGTTTATCCAAGAGACCCAGTACTTC.